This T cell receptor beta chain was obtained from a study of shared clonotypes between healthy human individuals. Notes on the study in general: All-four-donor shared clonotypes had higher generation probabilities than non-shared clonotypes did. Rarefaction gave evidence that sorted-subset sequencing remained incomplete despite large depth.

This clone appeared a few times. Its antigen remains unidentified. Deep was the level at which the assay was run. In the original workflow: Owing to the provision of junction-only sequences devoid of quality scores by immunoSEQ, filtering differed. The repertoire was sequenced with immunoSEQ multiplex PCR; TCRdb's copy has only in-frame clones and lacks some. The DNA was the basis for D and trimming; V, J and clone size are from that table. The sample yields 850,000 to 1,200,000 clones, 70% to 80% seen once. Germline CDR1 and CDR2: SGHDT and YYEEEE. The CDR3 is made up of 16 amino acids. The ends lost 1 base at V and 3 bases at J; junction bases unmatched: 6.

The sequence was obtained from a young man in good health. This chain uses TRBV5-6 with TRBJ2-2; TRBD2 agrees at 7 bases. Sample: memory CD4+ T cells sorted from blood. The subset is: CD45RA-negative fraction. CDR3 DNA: TGTGCCAGCAGCTTGACGGCGGGACTACACACCGGGGAGCTGTTTTTT. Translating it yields CASSLTAGLHTGELFF. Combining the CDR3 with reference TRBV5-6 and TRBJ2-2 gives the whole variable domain DAGVTQSPTHLIKTRGQQVTLRCSPKSGHDTVSWYQQALGQGPQFIFQYYEEEERQRGNFPDRFSGHQFPNYSSELNVNALLLGDSALYLCASSLTAGLHTGELFFGEGSRLTVL.